These 7 T cell receptor beta chains share one sample of origin, sequenced in a study of blood T cell repertoires in COVID-19. Assay used: immunoSEQ multiplex PCR; TCRdb lists only in-frame clones, some missing. The sample has more than 25,000 clones, around 91% seen once. Material: peripheral blood. These receptors all come from a man in his 70s with active or convalescent COVID-19.

The chain employs TRBV5-1 and TRBJ1-6; 7 bases match TRBD1. This CDR3 is built from 15 residues. V gave up 4 bases and J gave up 0 bases; unmatched junction bases: 1. Germline loops: CDR1 SGHRS, CDR2 YFSETQ. The CDR3 region is CASSPGGSYNSPLHF. The CDR3 bases are TGCGCCAGCAGCCCAGGGGGCTCCTATAATTCACCCCTCCACTTT.

This clone was seen once. For the CDR3, the DNA is TGTGCCAGCAGAAAGGGGGCCCCCTACGAGCAGTACTTC. This encodes CASRKGAPYEQYF. The chain employs TRBV6-5 and TRBJ2-7, with TRBD1 identical over 7 bases. The junction had 4 bases not matched to a gene; V was cut back by 6 bases and J by 2 bases. CDR1 and CDR2 (germline): MNHEY, SVGAGI. This CDR3 has 13 residues.

This clone occurred a few times. The rearrangement joins TRBV30 to TRBJ2-7; the match to TRBD2 covers 12 bases. The trim removed 2 bases at V and 0 bases at J, leaving 11 bases unmatched. The CDR3 contains 18 residues. Germline values: CDR1 GTSNPN, CDR2 SVGIG (reference sequence). The CDR3 is CAWSYIPRTSGISYEQYF. The CDR3 DNA reads as TGTGCCTGGAGTTACATTCCGAGGACTAGCGGGATCTCCTACGAGCAGTACTTC. The complete variable domain, with remaining parts taken from reference TRBV30 and TRBJ2-7, reads SQTIHQWPATLVQPVGSPLSLECTVEGTSNPNLYWYRQAAGRGLQLLFYSVGIGQISSEVPQNLSASRPQDRQFILSSKKLLLSDSGFYLCAWSYIPRTSGISYEQYFGPGTRLTVT.

This CDR3 reads CASSEGGGMRAYGYTF. CDR3 nucleotide sequence: TGTGCCAGCAGTGAAGGAGGAGGAATGAGGGCCTATGGCTACACCTTC. The chain combines TRBV2 with TRBJ1-2; D is undetermined. The CDR3 has 16 amino acids. Germline loops: CDR1 SNHLY, CDR2 FYNNEI. The V and J ends lost 1 base and 4 bases respectively, with 16 bases between them. Variable domain in full (rest from reference TRBV2 and TRBJ1-2): EPEVTQTPSHQVTQMGQEVILRCVPISNHLYFYWYRQILGQKVEFLVSFYNNEISEKSEIFDDQFSVERPDGSNFTLKIRSTKLEDSAMYFCASSEGGGMRAYGYTFGSGTRLTVV.

This chain links TRBV6-5 with TRBJ1-1; D ambiguous. The CDR3 sequence is 13 residues long. Per the germline V gene, CDR1 is MNHEY and CDR2 is SVGAGI. V dropped 10 bases and J dropped 0 bases, with 12 bases sitting between them. CDR3 in amino acids: CATAYSLNTEAFF. The CDR3 region has the DNA TGTGCCACCGCCTACAGCCTGAACACTGAAGCTTTCTTT.

In its sample, this clone was seen a few times. The chain recombines TRBV11-2 with TRBJ2-7; 13 bases fit TRBD2. Trimming removed 5 bases from V and 7 bases from J; junction bases left unmatched: 11. In germline, CDR1 is SGHAT, CDR2 FQNNGV. There are 16 residues in the CDR3. As DNA, the CDR3 is TGTGCCAGCAGCCCAACCGGACTAGCGGGAGTGGTAGAGCAGTACTTC. It translates to CASSPTGLAGVVEQYF.

The chain links TRBV5-1 to TRBJ2-1, with D perhaps matching TRBD1 (6 bases). Trimming took off 0 bases at V and 6 bases at J, with 13 bases between the two ends. The length of the CDR3 is 15 residues. Looked up from germline, CDR1 is SGHRS and CDR2 is YFSETQ. The CDR3 reads CASSLAGGQINEQFF. The CDR3 DNA reads TGCGCCAGCAGCTTGGCTGGAGGACAGATCAATGAGCAGTTCTTC.